Following are 27 T cell receptor beta chains from one sample sequenced in a study of shared clonotypes between healthy human individuals. TCRdb's table, derived via immunoSEQ multiplex PCR, lists solely in-frame clones and lacks some. The repertoire consists of millions of clones, with approximately 94% occurring once and the leading ten covering about 1.1%. Naive CD8 populations comprised CD45RO-negative cells positively selected for CCR7, excluding terminally differentiated effector memory CD45RA+ cells. What was sequenced was naive CD8+ T cells sorted from blood. These receptors were obtained from a man between 18 and 35 years old in good health.

This clone was counted a single time. The V and J genes are TRBV11-1 and TRBJ2-1; the D is unclear. Germline loops: CDR1 SGHAT, CDR2 FQDESV (reference sequence). V was pared by 5 bases and J by 10 bases, with 15 bases between. This CDR3 is built from 13 residues. The CDR3 region is CASSPSEGNEQFF. The CDR3 DNA is TGTGCCAGCAGCCCGTCCGAAGGGAACGAGCAGTTCTTC.

The DNA for the CDR3 is TGTGCCAGCAGCTTATCGGGGGCCGAGCAGTACTTC. This translates into CASSLSGAEQYF. The chain is built from TRBV11-2 and TRBJ2-7, with D perhaps being TRBD1 or TRBD2 (6 bases each). The germline V and J ends were trimmed by 2 bases and 6 bases, with 8 bases remaining between them. Germline V gene lookup returns CDR1 SGHAT and CDR2 FQNNGV. The CDR3 sequence is 12 residues long.

The chain has TRBV19 and TRBJ2-7, with D perhaps TRBD1 (6 bases). The CDR3 spans 14 residues. Germline values: CDR1 LNHDA, CDR2 SQIVND (reference sequence). The V end was cut by 10 bases, the J end by 0 bases, with 16 bases between. CDR3 in amino acids: CATMIDRFSYEQYF. CDR3 sequence (DNA): TGTGCCACCATGATAGACAGGTTCTCCTACGAGCAGTACTTC.

Written as DNA, the CDR3 is TGTGCCAGCAGCCAGGGAGGCCACACTGAAGCTTTCTTT. As protein: CASSQGGHTEAFF. This chain connects TRBV7-9 to TRBJ1-1; D perhaps matches TRBD1 (5 bases). V lost 5 bases and J lost 3, with 10 bases in between. The CDR3 consists of 13 residues. Germline V gene sequence: CDR1 SEHNR, CDR2 FQNEAQ (reference sequence). Looking up the rest from reference TRBV7-9 and TRBJ1-1 gives the full variable domain: DTGVSQNPRHKITKRGQNVTFRCDPISEHNRLYWYRQTLGQGPEFLTYFQNEAQLEKSRLLSDRFSAERPKGSFSTLEIQRTEQGDSAMYLCASSQGGHTEAFFGQGTRLTVV.

The genes are TRBV6-5 and TRBJ2-7; 9 nucleotides align to TRBD2. This CDR3 is built from 15 residues. Germline loops: CDR1 MNHEY, CDR2 SVGAGI. The V gene end was trimmed by 6 bases and the J gene end by 5 bases; junction bases not matched to a gene: 11. CDR3 sequence (DNA): TGTGCCAGCAGGCAGTGGGTGTTAGCGGGGGACGAGCAGTACTTC. Its translation: CASRQWVLAGDEQYF.

The genes are TRBV5-1 and TRBJ2-2, with 7 bases lining up with TRBD2. V lost 0 bases to trimming and J lost 5 bases; unmatched junction nucleotides: 7. This CDR3 has 16 amino acids. Germline V gene sequence: CDR1 SGHRS, CDR2 YFSETQ. As DNA, the CDR3 is TGCGCCAGCAGCTTGGCGGCGGGAGCCTATACCGGGGAGCTGTTTTTT. Translated, it gives CASSLAAGAYTGELFF. The full variable domain, rest sourced from reference TRBV5-1 and TRBJ2-2, is KAGVTQTPRYLIKTRGQQVTLSCSPISGHRSVSWYQQTPGQGLQFLFEYFSETQRNKGNFPGRFSGRQFSNSRSEMNVSTLELGDSALYLCASSLAAGAYTGELFFGEGSRLTVL.

The rearrangement links TRBV7-9 to TRBJ2-1; no clear D. V gave up 0 bases and J gave up 5 bases, with 11 bases separating them. This CDR3 region has 15 residues. The V gene's germline CDR1 is SEHNR and CDR2 FQNEAQ (reference sequence). CDR3 residues: CASSLAGKPDNEQFF. CDR3 coding DNA: TGTGCCAGCAGCTTAGCGGGCAAACCCGACAATGAGCAGTTCTTC. The full variable domain, in which reference TRBV7-9 and TRBJ2-1 provide the parts outside the CDR3, is DTGVSQNPRHKITKRGQNVTFRCDPISEHNRLYWYRQTLGQGPEFLTYFQNEAQLEKSRLLSDRFSAERPKGSFSTLEIQRTEQGDSAMYLCASSLAGKPDNEQFFGPGTRLTVL.

This clone was seen only a few times. This chain uses TRBV5-4 with TRBJ1-6; D is uncertain. The germline V gene encodes CDR1 SGHNT and CDR2 YYREEE (reference sequence). The V and J ends lost 1 base and 7 bases respectively, with 15 bases between them. The CDR3 consists of 16 residues. CDR3 DNA sequence: TGTGCCAGCAGCTTGATGATACAGCCGGACAATTCACCCCTCCACTTT. Translation: CASSLMIQPDNSPLHF.

The rearrangement uses TRBV7-2 and TRBJ2-5, with TRBD2 matching over 9 bases. Germline CDR1 SGHTA, CDR2 FQGNSA. The V and J ends lost 1 base and 11 bases, in that order; junction bases with no gene match: 5. This CDR3 has 13 amino acids. The CDR3: CASSLGTSELQYF. For the CDR3, the DNA is TGTGCCAGCAGCTTAGGGACTAGCGAGCTGCAGTACTTC.

The chain is built from TRBV5-1 and TRBJ2-3; 11 nucleotides match TRBD1. The V gene end was trimmed by 4 bases and the J gene end by 5 bases; junction bases not matched to a gene: 6. Germline V gives CDR1 SGHRS, CDR2 YFSETQ. The length of the CDR3 is 15 residues. CDR3: CASSPGQGAIDTQYF. The CDR3 region has the DNA TGCGCCAGCAGCCCAGGACAGGGGGCAATAGATACGCAGTATTTT.

V gene TRBV18 combines with J gene TRBJ2-3, with TRBD1 matching 9 bases. Germline trimming cut 3 bases from V and 4 bases from J; bases unmatched to any gene: 8. CDR3 length: 16 residues. Germline CDR1 KGHSH, CDR2 LQKENI. CDR3 in DNA: TGTGCCAGCTCACCCGGTCCGGGACAGGGCTCAGATACGCAGTATTTT. Its translation: CASSPGPGQGSDTQYF.

The V and J genes are TRBV4-3 and TRBJ1-2, with D maybe TRBD1 (5 bases). This CDR3 has 17 amino acids. CDR1 is LGHNA, CDR2 YSLEER, per germline. The V gene lost 0 bases and the J gene lost 4 bases, with 18 bases spanning the gap. CDR3 in amino acids: CASSQDWGVGSVYGYTF. In DNA form, the CDR3 reads TGCGCCAGCAGCCAAGACTGGGGCGTGGGGTCGGTCTATGGCTACACCTTC.

This clone appeared a single time. The chain carries TRBV7-9 and TRBJ2-1; the D gene is possibly TRBD1 (7 bases). V shed 5 bases and J shed 5 bases, with 19 bases lying between them. Germline V gene data show CDR1 as SEHNR and CDR2 as FQNEAQ (reference sequence). CDR3 size: 16 residues. CDR3 sequence (DNA): TGTGCCAGCAGCCCCCCCCAGGGGGGCCGTGACAATGAGCAGTTCTTC. This translates into CASSPPQGGRDNEQFF.

This chain links TRBV27 with TRBJ1-2; TRBD1 matches 8 bases. This CDR3 has 16 amino acids. Germline V gene sequence: CDR1 MNHEY, CDR2 SMNVEV (reference sequence). Germline trimming cut 6 bases from V and 6 bases from J; bases unmatched to any gene: 15. In DNA form, the CDR3 reads TGTGCCAGCAGCTCATCCCCGACAGGGGCCAGCCATGGCTACACCTTC. It yields the protein CASSSSPTGASHGYTF.

The chain combines TRBV2 with TRBJ2-3; 10 nucleotides align to TRBD2. The V gene's germline CDR1 is SNHLY and CDR2 FYNNEI. The CDR3 covers 16 residues. Trimming cost V 7 bases and J 5 bases; bases outside gene matches: 12. The CDR3: CASTADSGRFGDTQYF. CDR3 bases: TGTGCCAGCACCGCAGATAGCGGGAGGTTTGGAGATACGCAGTATTTT.

J is TRBJ1-1 and V is TRBV5-1; maybe TRBD1 (5 bases). Trimming stripped 4 bases from V and 4 bases from J, with 17 bases between. The CDR3 loop spans 15 amino acids. The V gene's germline CDR1 is SGHRS and CDR2 YFSETQ. CDR3 region: CASSRWGDEGTEAFF. Here the CDR3 DNA reads TGCGCCAGCAGCCGATGGGGGGATGAAGGCACTGAAGCTTTCTTT.

The rearrangement links TRBV2 to TRBJ2-1, with D unclear. The ends were cut back, 6 bases at V and 0 bases at J, with 12 bases in the middle. The CDR3 sequence is 15 residues long. CDR1 and CDR2 (germline): SNHLY, FYNNEI. The CDR3 sequence is CASRDTPGSYNEQFF. The CDR3 DNA sequence: TGTGCCAGCAGAGATACTCCGGGCTCCTACAATGAGCAGTTCTTC.

The chain combines TRBV9 with TRBJ1-2; D not resolved. Trimming pared 6 bases from V and 8 bases from J, leaving 23 bases between. The CDR3 runs 15 residues. Germline assignment: CDR1 SGDLS and CDR2 YYNGEE. This chain's CDR3 is CASTVEGNPAGGYTF. The CDR3 coding sequence is TGTGCCAGCACGGTAGAAGGAAATCCCGCGGGCGGCTACACCTTC.

V gene TRBV6-5 combines with J gene TRBJ2-7, with 7 bases matching TRBD1. The V segment lost 3 bases and the J segment 4 bases; nucleotides outside the gene matches: 6. The CDR3 loop spans 14 amino acids. Germline loops: CDR1 MNHEY, CDR2 SVGAGI. CDR3 region: CASSYETGFYEQYF. The CDR3 DNA sequence: TGTGCCAGCAGTTATGAGACAGGGTTTTACGAGCAGTACTTC.

V and J are TRBV9 and TRBJ1-3; TRBD1 is a possible D gene (6 bases). Germline V CDR1 and CDR2: SGDLS, YYNGEE. V was cut by 0 bases and J by 2 bases, with 9 bases left in between. The CDR3 loop spans 15 amino acids. CDR3 protein: CASSVEQGTGNTIYF. CDR3 bases: TGTGCCAGCAGCGTAGAACAGGGTACTGGAAACACCATATATTTT.

V is TRBV6-1 and J is TRBJ1-1; 9 positions match TRBD1. The V gene end was trimmed by 4 bases and the J gene end by 0 bases; junction bases not matched to a gene: 9. CDR1 is MNHNS and CDR2 is SASEGT in the germline V gene. This CDR3 has 17 residues. CDR3 nucleotides: TGTGCCAGCAGTGCGGGACAGGGCTTAACGATGAACACTGAAGCTTTCTTT. Protein product: CASSAGQGLTMNTEAFF.

The chain has TRBV2 and TRBJ1-4; no firm D call. The length of the CDR3 is 15 residues. The germline CDR1 and CDR2 sequences are SNHLY and FYNNEI. V shed 7 bases and J shed 0 bases, with 12 bases lying between them. This CDR3 is CASTLSVATNEKLFF. As DNA, the CDR3 is TGTGCCAGCACCCTTTCAGTCGCAACTAATGAAAAACTGTTTTTT.

The chain combines TRBV5-6 with TRBJ1-1, with 9 bases identical to TRBD1. The CDR3 covers 15 residues. V lost 2 bases and J lost 3; bases outside the gene matches: 5. Germline V gene sequence: CDR1 SGHDT, CDR2 YYEEEE. CDR3 protein: CASSFGTGTHTEAFF. CDR3 bases: TGTGCCAGCAGCTTCGGGACAGGGACGCACACTGAAGCTTTCTTT.

The chain recombines TRBV4-3 with TRBJ2-1; 9 nucleotides agree with TRBD2. J lost 8 bases, V lost 0 bases, and 14 bases had no gene match. The CDR3 runs to 18 residues. The germline CDR1 and CDR2 sequences are LGHNA and YSLEER. In DNA form, the CDR3 reads TGCGCCAGCAGCCAAGATTGGGGTGCTAGCGGGATGTGGGATGAGCAGTTCTTC. Translated, it gives CASSQDWGASGMWDEQFF.

This chain uses TRBV30 with TRBJ2-7; 8 bases are shared with TRBD2. CDR1 is GTSNPN, CDR2 SVGIG, per germline (reference sequence). With V trimmed by 0 bases and J by 7 bases, 8 bases remained unmatched. The CDR3 extends over 14 amino acids. The CDR3 loop is CAWSVTSGGVEQYF. The CDR3 DNA is TGTGCCTGGAGTGTAACTAGCGGCGGCGTTGAGCAGTACTTC.

The V call is TRBV7-9, the J call TRBJ2-1, with D unclear. The CDR3 length is 13 residues. In germline, CDR1 is SEHNR, CDR2 FQNEAQ (reference sequence). V was cut by 0 bases and J by 6 bases, with 6 bases left in between. CDR3 sequence reads: CASSLAVANEQFF. The CDR3 DNA sequence: TGTGCCAGCAGCTTAGCAGTAGCCAATGAGCAGTTCTTC.

Remarks on this clone: Other DNA sequences in this specimen translate into the identical CDR3. V gene TRBV27 combines with J gene TRBJ1-1; D is ambiguous. The CDR3 loop spans 13 amino acids. V lost 3 bases and J 1 base, leaving 6 bases between the germline ends. Looked up from germline, CDR1 is MNHEY and CDR2 is SMNVEV (reference sequence). The CDR3 region has the DNA TGTGCCAGCAGTTTCGCGGGGAACACTGAAGCTTTCTTT. Translated: CASSFAGNTEAFF.